This T cell receptor beta chain comes out of a study of blood T cell repertoires in COVID-19. Looking at the study overall: COVID-19 samples collected from the United States, Italy and Spain covered acute and convalescent phases.

V lost 6 bases to trimming and J lost 4 bases; unmatched junction nucleotides: 4. CDR3 length: 13 amino acids. Of note for this clone: The sample holds other DNA sequences that translate to the same CDR3.

The data were produced by immunoSEQ multiplex PCR, yet TCRdb's version contains in-frame clones alone and is incomplete. This sample has fewer than 200,000 clones; 70% to 85% occur once, and the top ten carry 9.8%. The chain combines TRBV12-3 or TRBV12-4 with TRBJ1-2; 8 nucleotides line up with TRBD1. This TCR derives from an elderly woman with acute or convalescent COVID-19. The specimen sequenced was peripheral blood. Here the CDR3 DNA reads TGTGCCAGCAGCCCAACAGGGGGCTATGGCTACACCTTC. This translates into CASSPTGGYGYTF.